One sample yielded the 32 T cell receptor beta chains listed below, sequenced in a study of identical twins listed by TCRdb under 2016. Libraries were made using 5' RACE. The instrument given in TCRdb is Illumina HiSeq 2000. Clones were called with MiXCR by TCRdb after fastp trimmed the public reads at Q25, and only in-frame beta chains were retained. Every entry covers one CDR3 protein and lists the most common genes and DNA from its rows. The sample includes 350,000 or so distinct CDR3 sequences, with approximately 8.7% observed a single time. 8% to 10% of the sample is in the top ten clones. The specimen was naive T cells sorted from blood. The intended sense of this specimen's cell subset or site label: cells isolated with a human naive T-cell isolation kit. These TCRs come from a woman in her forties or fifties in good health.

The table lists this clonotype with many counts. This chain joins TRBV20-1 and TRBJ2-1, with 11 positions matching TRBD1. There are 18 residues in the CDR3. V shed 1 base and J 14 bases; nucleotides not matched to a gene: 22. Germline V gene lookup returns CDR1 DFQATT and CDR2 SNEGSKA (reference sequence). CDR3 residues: CSARVSNPGQGELVGEFF. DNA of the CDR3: TGCAGTGCTAGAGTCTCTAACCCGGGACAGGGGGAGCTCGTTGGGGAGTTCTTC.

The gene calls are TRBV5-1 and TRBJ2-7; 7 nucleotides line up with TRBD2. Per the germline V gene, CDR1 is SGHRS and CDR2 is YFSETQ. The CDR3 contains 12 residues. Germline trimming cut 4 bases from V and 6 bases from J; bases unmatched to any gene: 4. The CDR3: CASSLGTTEQYV. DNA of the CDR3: TGCGCCAGCAGCCTAGGGACTACCGAGCAGTACGTC.

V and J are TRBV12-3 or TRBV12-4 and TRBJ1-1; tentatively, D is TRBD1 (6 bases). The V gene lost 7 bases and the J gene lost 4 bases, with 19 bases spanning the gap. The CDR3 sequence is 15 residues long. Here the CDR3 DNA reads TGTGCCAGCACCTCCGGGGGGGGCAGGGTCACTGAAGCTTTCTTT. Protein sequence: CASTSGGGRVTEAFF.

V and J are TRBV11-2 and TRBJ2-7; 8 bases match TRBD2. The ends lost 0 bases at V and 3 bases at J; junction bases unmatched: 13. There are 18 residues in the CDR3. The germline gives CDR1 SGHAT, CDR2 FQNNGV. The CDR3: CASSLDLMVSGSIYEQYV. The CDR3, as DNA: TGTGCCAGCAGCTTAGACCTGATGGTGAGCGGGAGTATCTACGAGCAGTACGTC.

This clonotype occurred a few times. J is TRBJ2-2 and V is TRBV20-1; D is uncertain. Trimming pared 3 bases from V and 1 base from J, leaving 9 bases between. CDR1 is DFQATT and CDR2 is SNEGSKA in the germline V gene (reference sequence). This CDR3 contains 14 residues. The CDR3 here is CSARIDGNTGELFF. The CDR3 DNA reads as TGCAGTGCTAGGATAGACGGGAACACCGGGGAGCTGTTTTTT.

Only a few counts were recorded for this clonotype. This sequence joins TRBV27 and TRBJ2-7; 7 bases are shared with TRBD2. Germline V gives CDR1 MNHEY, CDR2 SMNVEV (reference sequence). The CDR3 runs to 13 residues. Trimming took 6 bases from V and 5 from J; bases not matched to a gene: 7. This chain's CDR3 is CASRGGERNEQYF. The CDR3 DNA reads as TGTGCCAGCAGGGGAGGGGAGCGGAACGAGCAGTACTTC.

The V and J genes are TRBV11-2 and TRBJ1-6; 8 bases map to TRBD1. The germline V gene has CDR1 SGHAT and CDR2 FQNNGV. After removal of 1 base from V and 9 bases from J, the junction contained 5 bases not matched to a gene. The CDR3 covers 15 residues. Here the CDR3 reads CASSLGDRSRSPLHF. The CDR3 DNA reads TGTGCCAGCAGCTTAGGGGACAGGTCCCGTTCACCCCTCCACTTT. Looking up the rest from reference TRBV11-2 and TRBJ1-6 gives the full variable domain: EAGVAQSPRYKIIEKRQSVAFWCNPISGHATLYWYQQILGQGPKLLIQFQNNGVVDDSQLPKDRFSAERLKGVDSTLKIQPAKLEDSAVYLCASSLGDRSRSPLHFGNGTRLTVT.

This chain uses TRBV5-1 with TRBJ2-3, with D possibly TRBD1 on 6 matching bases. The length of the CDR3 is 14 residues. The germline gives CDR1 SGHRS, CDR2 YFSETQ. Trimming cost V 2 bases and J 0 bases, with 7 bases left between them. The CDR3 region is CASSFGQSTDTQYF. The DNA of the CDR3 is TGCGCCAGCAGCTTCGGACAGAGCACAGATACGCAGTATTTT.

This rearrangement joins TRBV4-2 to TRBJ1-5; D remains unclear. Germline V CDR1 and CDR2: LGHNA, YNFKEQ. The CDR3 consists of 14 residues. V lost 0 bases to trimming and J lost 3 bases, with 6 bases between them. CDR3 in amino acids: CASSQDGLNQPQHF. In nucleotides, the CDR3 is TGTGCCAGCAGCCAAGACGGCCTCAATCAGCCCCAGCATTTT.

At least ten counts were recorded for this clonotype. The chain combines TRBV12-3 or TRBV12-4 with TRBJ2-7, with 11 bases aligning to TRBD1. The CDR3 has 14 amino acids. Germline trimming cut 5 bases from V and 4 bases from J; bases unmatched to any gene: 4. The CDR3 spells CASSRTGGLYEQYF. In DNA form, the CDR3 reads TGTGCCAGCAGTCGGACAGGGGGCTTGTACGAGCAGTACTTC.

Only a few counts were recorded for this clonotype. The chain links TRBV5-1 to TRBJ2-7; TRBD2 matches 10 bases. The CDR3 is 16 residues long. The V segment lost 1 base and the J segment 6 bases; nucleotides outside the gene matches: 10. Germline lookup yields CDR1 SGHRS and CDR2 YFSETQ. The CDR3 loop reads CASSLLSSGSMGEQYF. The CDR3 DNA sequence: TGCGCCAGCAGCTTGCTCTCTAGCGGGAGTATGGGCGAGCAGTACTTC.

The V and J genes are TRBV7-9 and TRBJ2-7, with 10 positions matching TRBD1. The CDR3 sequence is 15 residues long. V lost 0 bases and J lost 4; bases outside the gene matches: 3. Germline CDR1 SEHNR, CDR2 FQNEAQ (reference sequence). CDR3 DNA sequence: TGTGCCAGCAGCTTAGCCGGGACAGGGGTGTACGAGCAGTACTTC. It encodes CASSLAGTGVYEQYF. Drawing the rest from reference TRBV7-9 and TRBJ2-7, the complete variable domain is DTGVSQNPRHKITKRGQNVTFRCDPISEHNRLYWYRQTLGQGPEFLTYFQNEAQLEKSRLLSDRFSAERPKGSFSTLEIQRTEQGDSAMYLCASSLAGTGVYEQYFGPGTRLTVT.

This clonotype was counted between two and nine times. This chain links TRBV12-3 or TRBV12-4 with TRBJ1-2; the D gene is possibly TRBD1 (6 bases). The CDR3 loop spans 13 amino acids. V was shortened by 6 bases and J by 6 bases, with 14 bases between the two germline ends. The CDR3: CASRTQGLDGYTF. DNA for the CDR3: TGTGCCAGCAGGACACAGGGCCTCGATGGCTACACCTTC.

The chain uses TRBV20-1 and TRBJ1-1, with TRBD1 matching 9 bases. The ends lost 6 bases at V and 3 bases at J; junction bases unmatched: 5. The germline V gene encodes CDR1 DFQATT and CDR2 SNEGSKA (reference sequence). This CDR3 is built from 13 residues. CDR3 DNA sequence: TGCAGTGCCATAGGACAGGGGTACACTGAAGCTTTCTTT. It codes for CSAIGQGYTEAFF.

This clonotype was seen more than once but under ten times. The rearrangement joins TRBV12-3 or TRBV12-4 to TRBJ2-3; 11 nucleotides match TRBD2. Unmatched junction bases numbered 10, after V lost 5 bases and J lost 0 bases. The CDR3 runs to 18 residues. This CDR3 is CASSPRGTSGTSTDTQYF. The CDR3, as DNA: TGTGCCAGCAGTCCCCGAGGGACTAGCGGAACTAGCACAGATACGCAGTATTTT.

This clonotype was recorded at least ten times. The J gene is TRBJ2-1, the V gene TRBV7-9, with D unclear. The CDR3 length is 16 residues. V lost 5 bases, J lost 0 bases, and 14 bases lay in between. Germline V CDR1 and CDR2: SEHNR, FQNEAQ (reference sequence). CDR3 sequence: CASSPLVATSYNEQFF. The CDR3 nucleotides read TGTGCCAGCAGCCCCTTGGTGGCAACCTCCTACAATGAGCAGTTCTTC.

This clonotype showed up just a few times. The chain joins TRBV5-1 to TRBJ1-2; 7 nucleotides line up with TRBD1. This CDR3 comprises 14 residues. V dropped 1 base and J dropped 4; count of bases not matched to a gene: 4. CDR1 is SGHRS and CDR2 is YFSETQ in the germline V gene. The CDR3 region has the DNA TGCGCCAGCAGCTTGAAGGACAGGCGCTATGGCTACACCTTC. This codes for CASSLKDRRYGYTF.

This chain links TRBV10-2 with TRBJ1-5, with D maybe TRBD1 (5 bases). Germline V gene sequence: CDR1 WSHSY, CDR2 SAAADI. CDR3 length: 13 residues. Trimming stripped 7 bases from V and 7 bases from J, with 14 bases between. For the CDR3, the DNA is TGCGCCAGCACTAGTGGGGCTCGGCAGCCCCAGCATTTT. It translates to CASTSGARQPQHF.

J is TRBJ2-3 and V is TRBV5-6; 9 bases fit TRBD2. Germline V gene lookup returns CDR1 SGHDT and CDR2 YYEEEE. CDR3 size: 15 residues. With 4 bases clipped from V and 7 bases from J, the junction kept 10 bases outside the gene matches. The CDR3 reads CASSPPSGNRYTQYF. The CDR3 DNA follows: TGTGCCAGCAGCCCCCCTAGCGGGAATCGATATACGCAGTATTTT.

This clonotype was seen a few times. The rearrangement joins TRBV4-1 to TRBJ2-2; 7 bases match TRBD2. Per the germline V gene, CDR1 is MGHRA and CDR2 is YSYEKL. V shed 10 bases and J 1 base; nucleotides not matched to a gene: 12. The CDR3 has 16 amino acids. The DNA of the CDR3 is TGCGCCACCCGGAGGGCGGGAGCGGGGAACACCGGGGAGCTGTTTTTT. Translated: CATRRAGAGNTGELFF.

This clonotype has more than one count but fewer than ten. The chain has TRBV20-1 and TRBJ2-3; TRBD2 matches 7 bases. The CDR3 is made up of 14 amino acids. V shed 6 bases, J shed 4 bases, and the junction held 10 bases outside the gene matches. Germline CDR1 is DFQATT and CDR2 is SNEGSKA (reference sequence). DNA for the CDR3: TGCAGTGCAAAAGCGGGAAGAGTCCCAGATACGCAGTATTTT. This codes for CSAKAGRVPDTQYF.

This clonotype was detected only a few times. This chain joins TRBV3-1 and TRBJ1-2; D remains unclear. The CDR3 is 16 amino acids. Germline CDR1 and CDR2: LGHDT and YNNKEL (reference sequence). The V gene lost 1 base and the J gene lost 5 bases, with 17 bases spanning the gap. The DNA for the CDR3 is TGTGCCAGCAGCCAAGCCCCTGGGCAGGCGAGATATGGCTACACCTTC. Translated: CASSQAPGQARYGYTF.

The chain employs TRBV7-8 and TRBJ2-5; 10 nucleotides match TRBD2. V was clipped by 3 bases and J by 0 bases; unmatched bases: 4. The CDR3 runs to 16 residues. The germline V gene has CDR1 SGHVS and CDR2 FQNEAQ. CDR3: CASSFRGLADQETQYF. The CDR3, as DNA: TGTGCCAGCAGCTTTCGAGGACTAGCGGACCAAGAGACCCAGTACTTC.

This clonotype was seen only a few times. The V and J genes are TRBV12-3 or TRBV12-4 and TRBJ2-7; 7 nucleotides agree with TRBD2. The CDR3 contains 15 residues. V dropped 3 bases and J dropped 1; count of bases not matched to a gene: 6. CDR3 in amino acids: CASSFRRELSYEQYF. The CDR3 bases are TGTGCCAGCAGTTTCAGGCGGGAGCTTTCCTACGAGCAGTACTTC.

The CDR3 reads CASSQALAGAKTQYF. The CDR3, as DNA: TGCGCCAGCAGCCAAGCACTAGCGGGAGCAAAGACCCAGTACTTC. This chain links TRBV4-1 with TRBJ2-5; 11 bases map to TRBD2. V was clipped by 1 base and J by 6 bases; unmatched bases: 4. CDR1 is MGHRA, CDR2 YSYEKL, per germline. The CDR3 is 15 amino acids.

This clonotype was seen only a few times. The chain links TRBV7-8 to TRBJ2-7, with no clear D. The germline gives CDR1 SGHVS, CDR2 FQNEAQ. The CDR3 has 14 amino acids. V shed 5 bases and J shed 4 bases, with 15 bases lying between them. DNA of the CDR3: TGTGCCAGCAGCCTTCCCGGACGGGCGTACGAGCAGTACGTC. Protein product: CASSLPGRAYEQYV.

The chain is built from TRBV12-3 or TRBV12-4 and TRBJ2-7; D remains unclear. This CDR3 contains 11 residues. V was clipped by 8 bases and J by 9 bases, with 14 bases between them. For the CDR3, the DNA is TGTGCCAGCGGCGACGGCCGTGGGCAGTACTTC. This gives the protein CASGDGRGQYF.

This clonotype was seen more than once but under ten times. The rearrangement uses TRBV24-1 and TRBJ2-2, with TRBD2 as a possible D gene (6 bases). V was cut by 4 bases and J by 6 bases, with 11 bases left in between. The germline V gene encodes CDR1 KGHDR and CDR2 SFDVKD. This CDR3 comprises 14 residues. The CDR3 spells CATSEPGGAGELFF. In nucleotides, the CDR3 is TGTGCCACCAGTGAACCCGGAGGGGCCGGGGAGCTGTTTTTT.

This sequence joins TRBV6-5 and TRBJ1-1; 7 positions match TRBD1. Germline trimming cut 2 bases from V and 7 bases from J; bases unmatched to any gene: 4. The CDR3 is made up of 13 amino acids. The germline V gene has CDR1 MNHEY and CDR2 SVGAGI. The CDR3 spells CASSYLGGGEAFF. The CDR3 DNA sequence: TGTGCCAGCAGTTACCTAGGGGGCGGTGAAGCTTTCTTT.

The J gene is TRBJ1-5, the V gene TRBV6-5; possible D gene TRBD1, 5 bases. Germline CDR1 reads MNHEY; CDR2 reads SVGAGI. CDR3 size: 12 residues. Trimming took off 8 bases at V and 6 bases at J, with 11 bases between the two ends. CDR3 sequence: CASGVGGQPQHF. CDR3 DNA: TGTGCCAGCGGGGTTGGGGGTCAGCCCCAGCATTTT.

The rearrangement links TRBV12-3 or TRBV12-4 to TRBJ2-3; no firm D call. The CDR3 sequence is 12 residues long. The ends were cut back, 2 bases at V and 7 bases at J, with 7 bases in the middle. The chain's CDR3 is CASSLSSNTQYF. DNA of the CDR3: TGTGCCAGCAGTTTATCCTCAAATACGCAGTATTTT.

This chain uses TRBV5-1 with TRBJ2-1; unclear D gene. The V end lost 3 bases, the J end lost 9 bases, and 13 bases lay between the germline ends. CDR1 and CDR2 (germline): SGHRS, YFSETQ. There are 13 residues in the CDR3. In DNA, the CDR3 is TGCGCCAGCAGCTCCCATACAGAAGGTGAGCAGTTCTTC. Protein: CASSSHTEGEQFF. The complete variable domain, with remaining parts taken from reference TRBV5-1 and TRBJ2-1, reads KAGVTQTPRYLIKTRGQQVTLSCSPISGHRSVSWYQQTPGQGLQFLFEYFSETQRNKGNFPGRFSGRQFSNSRSEMNVSTLELGDSALYLCASSSHTEGEQFFGPGTRLTVL.